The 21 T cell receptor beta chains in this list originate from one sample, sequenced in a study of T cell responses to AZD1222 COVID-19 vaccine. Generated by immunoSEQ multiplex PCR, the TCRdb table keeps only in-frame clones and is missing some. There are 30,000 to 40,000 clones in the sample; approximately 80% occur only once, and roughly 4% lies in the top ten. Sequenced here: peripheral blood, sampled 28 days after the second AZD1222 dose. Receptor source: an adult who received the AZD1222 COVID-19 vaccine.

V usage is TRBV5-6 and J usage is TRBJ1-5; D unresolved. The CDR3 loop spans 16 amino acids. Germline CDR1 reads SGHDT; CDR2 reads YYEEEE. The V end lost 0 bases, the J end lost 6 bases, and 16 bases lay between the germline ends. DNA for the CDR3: TGTGCCAGCAGCTTGGGAGGGCCTAACAGTGGTCAGCCCCAGCATTTT. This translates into CASSLGGPNSGQPQHF. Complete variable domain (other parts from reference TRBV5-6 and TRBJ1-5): DAGVTQSPTHLIKTRGQQVTLRCSPKSGHDTVSWYQQALGQGPQFIFQYYEEEERQRGNFPDRFSGHQFPNYSSELNVNALLLGDSALYLCASSLGGPNSGQPQHFGDGTRLSIL.

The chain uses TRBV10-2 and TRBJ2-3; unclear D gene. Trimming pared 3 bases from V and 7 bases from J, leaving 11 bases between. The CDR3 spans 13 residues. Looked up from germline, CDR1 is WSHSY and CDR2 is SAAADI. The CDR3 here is CASSELLGYTQYF. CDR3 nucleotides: TGCGCCAGCAGTGAACTGTTGGGGTATACGCAGTATTTT.

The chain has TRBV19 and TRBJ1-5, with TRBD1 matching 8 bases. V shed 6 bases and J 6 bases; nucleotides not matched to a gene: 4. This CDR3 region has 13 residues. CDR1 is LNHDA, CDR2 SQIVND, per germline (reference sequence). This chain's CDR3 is CASSQGATQPQHF. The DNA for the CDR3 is TGTGCCAGTAGCCAGGGGGCCACTCAGCCCCAGCATTTT.

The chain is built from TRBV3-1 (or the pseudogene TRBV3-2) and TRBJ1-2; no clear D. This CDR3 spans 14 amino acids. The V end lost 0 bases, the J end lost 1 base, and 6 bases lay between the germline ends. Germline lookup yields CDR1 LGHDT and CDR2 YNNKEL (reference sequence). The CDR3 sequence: CASSQELLNYGYTF. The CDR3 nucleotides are TGTGCCAGCAGCCAAGAATTGCTTAACTATGGCTACACCTTC.

The CDR3 protein is CASSSPTSGGARSEQFF. CDR3 DNA: TGTGCCAGCAGCTCCCCGACTAGCGGGGGGGCCCGCAGCGAGCAGTTCTTC. This sequence joins TRBV7-9 and TRBJ2-1; 14 nucleotides match TRBD2. The length of the CDR3 is 17 residues. The V gene's germline CDR1 is SEHNR and CDR2 FQNEAQ (reference sequence). Trimming removed 4 bases from V and 10 bases from J; junction bases left unmatched: 12. Full variable domain (missing parts from reference TRBV7-9 and TRBJ2-1): DTGVSQNPRHKITKRGQNVTFRCDPISEHNRLYWYRQTLGQGPEFLTYFQNEAQLEKSRLLSDRFSAERPKGSFSTLEIQRTEQGDSAMYLCASSSPTSGGARSEQFFGPGTRLTVL.

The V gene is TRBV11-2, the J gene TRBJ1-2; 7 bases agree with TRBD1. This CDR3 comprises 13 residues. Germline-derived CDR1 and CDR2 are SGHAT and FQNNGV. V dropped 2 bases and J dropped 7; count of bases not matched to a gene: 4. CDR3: CASSLTGDRGYTF. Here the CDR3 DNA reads TGTGCCAGCAGCTTAACAGGGGATCGTGGCTACACCTTC.

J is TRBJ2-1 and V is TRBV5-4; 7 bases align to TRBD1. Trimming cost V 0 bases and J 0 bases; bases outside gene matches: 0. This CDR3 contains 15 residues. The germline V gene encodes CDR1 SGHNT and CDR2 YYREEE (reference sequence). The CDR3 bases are TGTGCCAGCAGCTTGGGACAGGGCTCCTACAATGAGCAGTTCTTC. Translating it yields CASSLGQGSYNEQFF.

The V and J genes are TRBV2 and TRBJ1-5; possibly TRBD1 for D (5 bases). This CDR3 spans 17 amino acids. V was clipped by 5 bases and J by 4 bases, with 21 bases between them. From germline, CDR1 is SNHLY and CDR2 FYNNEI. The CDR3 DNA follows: TGTGCCAGCAGTCGCCTTGCTTTTGGGACGGCTAATCAGCCCCAGCATTTT. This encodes CASSRLAFGTANQPQHF.

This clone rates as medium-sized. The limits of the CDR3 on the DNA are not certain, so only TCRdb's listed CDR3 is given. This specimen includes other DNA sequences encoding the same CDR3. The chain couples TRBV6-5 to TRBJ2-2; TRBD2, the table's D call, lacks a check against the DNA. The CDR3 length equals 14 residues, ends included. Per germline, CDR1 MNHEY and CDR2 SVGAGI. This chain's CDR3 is CASSTSGDTGELFF.

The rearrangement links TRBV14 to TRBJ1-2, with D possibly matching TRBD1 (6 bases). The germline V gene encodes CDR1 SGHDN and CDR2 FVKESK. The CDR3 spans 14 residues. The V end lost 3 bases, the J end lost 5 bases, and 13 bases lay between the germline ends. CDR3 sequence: CASSQDSLGYGYTF. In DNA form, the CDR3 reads TGTGCCAGCAGCCAGGACAGCCTGGGGTATGGCTACACCTTC. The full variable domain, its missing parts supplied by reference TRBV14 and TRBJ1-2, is EAGVTQFPSHSVIEKGQTVTLRCDPISGHDNLYWYRRVMGKEIKFLLHFVKESKQDESGMPNNRFLAERTGGTYSTLKVQPAELEDSGVYFCASSQDSLGYGYTFGSGTRLTVV.

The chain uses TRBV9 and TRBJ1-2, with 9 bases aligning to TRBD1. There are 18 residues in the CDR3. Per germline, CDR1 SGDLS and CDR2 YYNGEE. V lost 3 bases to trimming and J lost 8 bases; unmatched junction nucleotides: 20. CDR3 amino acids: CASSAHGLGTGNPRGYTF. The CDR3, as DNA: TGTGCCAGCAGCGCGCATGGGCTGGGGACAGGGAATCCGAGAGGCTACACCTTC.

DNA of the CDR3: TGTGCCAGCAGCCAAACCACCAGGGGGCGCGACTATGGCTACACCTTC. It is translated as CASSQTTRGRDYGYTF. The genes are TRBV5-6 and TRBJ1-2; 8 bases fit TRBD1. Germline loops: CDR1 SGHDT, CDR2 YYEEEE. Unmatched junction bases numbered 11, after V lost 4 bases and J lost 3 bases. The CDR3 spans 16 residues.

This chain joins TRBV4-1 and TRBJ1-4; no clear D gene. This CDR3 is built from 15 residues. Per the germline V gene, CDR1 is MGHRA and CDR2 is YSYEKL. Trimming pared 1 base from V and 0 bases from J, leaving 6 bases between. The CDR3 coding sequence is TGCGCCAGCAGCCAAGGGGGTTCAACTAATGAAAAACTGTTTTTT. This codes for CASSQGGSTNEKLFF.

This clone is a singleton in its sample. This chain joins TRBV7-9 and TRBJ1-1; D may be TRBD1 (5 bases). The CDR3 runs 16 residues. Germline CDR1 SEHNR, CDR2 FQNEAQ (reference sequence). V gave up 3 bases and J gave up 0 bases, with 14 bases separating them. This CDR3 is CASSFHRTKMNTEAFF. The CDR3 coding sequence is TGTGCCAGCAGCTTCCACCGGACAAAGATGAACACTGAAGCTTTCTTT.

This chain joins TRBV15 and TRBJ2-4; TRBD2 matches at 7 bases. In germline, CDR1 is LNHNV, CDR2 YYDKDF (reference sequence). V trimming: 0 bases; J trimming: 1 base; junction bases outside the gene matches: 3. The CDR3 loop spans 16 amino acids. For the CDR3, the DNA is TGTGCCACCAGCAGAGAGAGGGGAGGGGCCAAAAACATTCAGTACTTC. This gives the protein CATSRERGGAKNIQYF.

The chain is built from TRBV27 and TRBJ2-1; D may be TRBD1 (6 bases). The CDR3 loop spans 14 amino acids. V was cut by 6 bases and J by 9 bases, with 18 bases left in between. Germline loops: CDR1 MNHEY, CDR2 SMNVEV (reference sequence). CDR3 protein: CASSRRGGNGEQFF. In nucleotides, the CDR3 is TGTGCCAGCAGCCGTAGAGGGGGTAACGGTGAGCAGTTCTTC.

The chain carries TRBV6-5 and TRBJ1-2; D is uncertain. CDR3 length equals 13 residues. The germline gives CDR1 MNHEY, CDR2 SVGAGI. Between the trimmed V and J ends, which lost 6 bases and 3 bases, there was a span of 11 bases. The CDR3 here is CASSPRTDYGYTF. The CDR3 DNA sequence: TGTGCCAGCAGCCCCCGGACCGACTATGGCTACACCTTC.

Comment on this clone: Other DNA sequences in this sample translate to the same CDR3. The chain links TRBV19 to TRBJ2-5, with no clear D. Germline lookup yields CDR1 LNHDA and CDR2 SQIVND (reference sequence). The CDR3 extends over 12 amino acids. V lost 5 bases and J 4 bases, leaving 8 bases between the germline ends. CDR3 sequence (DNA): TGTGCCAGTAGTCCTAAGGGAGAGACCCAGTACTTC. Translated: CASSPKGETQYF.

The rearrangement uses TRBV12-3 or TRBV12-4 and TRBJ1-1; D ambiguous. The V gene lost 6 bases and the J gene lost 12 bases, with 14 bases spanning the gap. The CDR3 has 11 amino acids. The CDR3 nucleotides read TGTGCCAGCAGCCAAAGTCGGTCGACTTTCTTT. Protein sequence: CASSQSRSTFF.

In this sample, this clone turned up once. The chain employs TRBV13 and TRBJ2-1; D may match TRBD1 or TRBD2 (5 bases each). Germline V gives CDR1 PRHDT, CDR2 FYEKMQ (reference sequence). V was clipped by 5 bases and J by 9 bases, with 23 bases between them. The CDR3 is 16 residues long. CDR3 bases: TGTGCCAGCAGCCGAAGTAGGGGAGAGGTGGCAAGTGAGCAGTTCTTC. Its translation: CASSRSRGEVASEQFF.

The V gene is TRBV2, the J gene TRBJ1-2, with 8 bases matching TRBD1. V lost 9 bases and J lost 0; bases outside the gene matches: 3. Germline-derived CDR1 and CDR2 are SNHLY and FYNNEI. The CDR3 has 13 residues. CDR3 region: CARRDRTNYGYTF. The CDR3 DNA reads TGTGCCAGGAGGGACAGGACTAACTATGGCTACACCTTC.